The 14 T cell receptor beta chains listed next were all sequenced from one sample in a study of a mutant IDH1 vaccine in newly diagnosed glioma. This table comes from immunoSEQ multiplex PCR, and its TCRdb copy is limited to in-frame clones, with some not included. This sample carries 50,000 or so clones, roughly 80% of them seen once, and the ten largest clones take approximately 4.6%. Documented time point: week 47, end of study. Every vaccination contained 300 ug of the mutant IDH1 20-mer peptide and was paired with topical imiquimod. No cognate antigen is known for these TCRs. The material sequenced was PBMCs, taken from a glioma patient whose treatment included an IDH1 peptide vaccine. The receptors derive from a young woman with glioma. Some clones in this sample may be carry-over from other donors' samples.

The chain employs TRBV19 and TRBJ2-1; 10 bases match TRBD2. The CDR3 covers 16 residues. The junction had 6 bases not matched to a gene; V was cut back by 2 bases and J by 5 bases. The germline V gene has CDR1 LNHDA and CDR2 SQIVND (reference sequence). The DNA of the CDR3 is TGTGCCAGTAGTATACTAGCGGGAGAGTTCCACAATGAGCAGTTCTTC. It yields the protein CASSILAGEFHNEQFF.

This clone was seen just once. The chain has TRBV29-1 and TRBJ2-1; D unclear. The germline V gene has CDR1 SQVTM and CDR2 ANQGSEA. There are 14 residues in the CDR3. Trimming removed 3 bases at V and 3 bases at J, with 12 bases between. The DNA of the CDR3 is TGCAGCGTTGACGGAACGGTCCGCTACAATGAGCAGTTCTTC. Encoded protein: CSVDGTVRYNEQFF.

The rearrangement joins TRBV29-1 to TRBJ2-5; 10 nucleotides align to TRBD2. Germline V gene lookup returns CDR1 SQVTM and CDR2 ANQGSEA. With V trimmed by 4 bases and J by 2 bases, 7 bases remained unmatched. The CDR3 covers 15 residues. The DNA of the CDR3 is TGCAGCGTTGTGGGGCCGGGACTAGCGCAAGAGACCCAGTACTTC. Protein: CSVVGPGLAQETQYF.

This rearrangement joins TRBV2 to TRBJ2-2; 7 bases map to TRBD1. The CDR3 is 15 residues long. Germline V gene lookup returns CDR1 SNHLY and CDR2 FYNNEI. V lost 6 bases, J lost 0 bases, and 4 bases stayed unmatched. The CDR3 region is CASREGAPNTGELFF. CDR3 nucleotide sequence: TGTGCCAGCAGAGAGGGGGCCCCGAACACCGGGGAGCTGTTTTTT. The full variable domain, its missing parts supplied by reference TRBV2 and TRBJ2-2, is EPEVTQTPSHQVTQMGQEVILRCVPISNHLYFYWYRQILGQKVEFLVSFYNNEISEKSEIFDDQFSVERPDGSNFTLKIRSTKLEDSAMYFCASREGAPNTGELFFGEGSRLTVL.

The gene calls are TRBV6-1 and TRBJ2-3; D is undetermined. Looked up from germline, CDR1 is MNHNS and CDR2 is SASEGT. The CDR3 is 14 amino acids. V lost 2 bases to trimming and J lost 4 bases, with 10 bases between them. Written as DNA, the CDR3 is TGTGCCAGCAGTGAAAACGGAGTTGCAGATACGCAGTATTTT. Amino acids: CASSENGVADTQYF.

The chain uses TRBV6-5 and TRBJ2-7, with 12 bases fitting TRBD2. Germline V gene data show CDR1 as MNHEY and CDR2 as SVGAGI. The CDR3 runs 16 residues. The junction had 3 bases not matched to a gene; V was cut back by 0 bases and J by 3 bases. The CDR3 loop reads CASSYSPSGRDYEQYF. CDR3 coding DNA: TGTGCCAGCAGTTACTCACCTAGCGGGAGGGACTACGAGCAGTACTTC.

The sample holds a few counts of this clone. This CDR3 is CASIGGAGVVNYGYTF. The CDR3 nucleotides read TGTGCCAGCATTGGGGGTGCAGGGGTCGTGAACTATGGCTACACCTTC. The genes are TRBV2 and TRBJ1-2; tentatively, D is TRBD1 (6 bases). The CDR3 spans 16 residues. Per germline, CDR1 SNHLY and CDR2 FYNNEI. The ends were cut back, 7 bases at V and 2 bases at J, with 20 bases in the middle. Drawing the rest from reference TRBV2 and TRBJ1-2, the complete variable domain is EPEVTQTPSHQVTQMGQEVILRCVPISNHLYFYWYRQILGQKVEFLVSFYNNEISEKSEIFDDQFSVERPDGSNFTLKIRSTKLEDSAMYFCASIGGAGVVNYGYTFGSGTRLTVV.

This chain links TRBV4-2 with TRBJ1-5, with 8 bases lining up with TRBD1. This CDR3 has 17 residues. V was clipped by 1 base and J by 2 bases; unmatched bases: 7. Looked up from germline, CDR1 is LGHNA and CDR2 is YNFKEQ. The CDR3 DNA reads TGTGCCAGCAGCCAAGCTAACCCGGGACAGGGCAATCAGCCCCAGCATTTT. The encoded protein is CASSQANPGQGNQPQHF.

The J gene is TRBJ1-5, the V gene TRBV10-2; D gene ambiguous. This CDR3 region has 12 residues. Germline V gives CDR1 WSHSY, CDR2 SAAADI. The V end was cut by 8 bases, the J end by 2 bases, with 7 bases between. The CDR3 here is CASAEGNQPQHF. The CDR3 DNA follows: TGCGCCAGCGCCGAGGGCAATCAGCCCCAGCATTTT.

The chain joins TRBV6-1 to TRBJ2-1, with D perhaps TRBD2 (5 bases). The ends were cut back, 5 bases at V and 5 bases at J, with 16 bases in the middle. In germline, CDR1 is MNHNS, CDR2 SASEGT. This CDR3 spans 15 amino acids. CDR3 DNA sequence: TGTGCCAGCAGTAACTACGGACTCATCAACAATGAGCAGTTCTTC. It codes for CASSNYGLINNEQFF.

This clone was counted a few times. The chain has TRBV5-3 and TRBJ2-2; the match to TRBD2 covers 7 bases. Being an ORF, TRBV5-3 has a function that is uncertain. There are 13 residues in the CDR3. The trim removed 7 bases at V and 6 bases at J, leaving 6 bases unmatched. Written as DNA, the CDR3 is TGTGCCAGACCTCATGGGGGGGCCGGGGAGCTGTTTTTT. Amino acid sequence: CARPHGGAGELFF.

The chain couples TRBV28 to TRBJ1-5, with D tentatively TRBD1 (5 bases). The length of the CDR3 is 14 residues. CDR1 is MDHEN, CDR2 SYDVKM, per germline. The germline V and J ends were trimmed by 3 bases and 8 bases, with 14 bases remaining between them. The CDR3 nucleotides read TGTGCCAGCAGTTTGATGGGGCTCGTGGAGCCCCAGCATTTT. Residues: CASSLMGLVEPQHF.

The sample holds a few counts of this clone. The CDR3 reads CAWSGVVGAFF. The CDR3 nucleotides read TGTGCCTGGAGTGGGGTCGTAGGGGCTTTCTTT. The chain carries TRBV30 and TRBJ1-1; no firm D call. Trimming pared 1 base from V and 11 bases from J, leaving 11 bases between. This CDR3 comprises 11 residues. CDR1 and CDR2 (germline): GTSNPN, SVGIG (reference sequence).

The rearrangement uses TRBV7-9 and TRBJ1-2; a possible D gene is TRBD1 (5 bases). Looked up from germline, CDR1 is SEHNR and CDR2 is FQNEAQ (reference sequence). The CDR3 has 16 residues. Trimming removed 5 bases at V and 4 bases at J, with 20 bases between. CDR3 sequence reads: CASSPGGAGNAYGYTF. The CDR3 DNA sequence: TGTGCCAGCAGCCCAGGCGGGGCAGGGAACGCCTATGGCTACACCTTC. The variable domain in full, with the rest retrieved from reference TRBV7-9 and TRBJ1-2, is DTGVSQNPRHKITKRGQNVTFRCDPISEHNRLYWYRQTLGQGPEFLTYFQNEAQLEKSRLLSDRFSAERPKGSFSTLEIQRTEQGDSAMYLCASSPGGAGNAYGYTFGSGTRLTVV.